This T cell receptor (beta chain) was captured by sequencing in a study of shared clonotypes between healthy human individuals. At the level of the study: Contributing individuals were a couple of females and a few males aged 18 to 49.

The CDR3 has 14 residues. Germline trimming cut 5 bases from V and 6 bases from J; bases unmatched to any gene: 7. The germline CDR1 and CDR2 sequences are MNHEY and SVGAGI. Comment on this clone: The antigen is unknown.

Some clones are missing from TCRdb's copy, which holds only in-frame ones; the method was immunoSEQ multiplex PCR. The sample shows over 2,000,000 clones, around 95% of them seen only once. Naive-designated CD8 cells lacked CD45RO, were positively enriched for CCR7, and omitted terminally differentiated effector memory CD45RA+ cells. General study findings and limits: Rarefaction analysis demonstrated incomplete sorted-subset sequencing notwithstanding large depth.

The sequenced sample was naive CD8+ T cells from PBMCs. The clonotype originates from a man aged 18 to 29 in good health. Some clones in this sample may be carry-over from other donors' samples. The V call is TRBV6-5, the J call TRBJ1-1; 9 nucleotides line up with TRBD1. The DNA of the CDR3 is TGTGCCAGCAGTCGGGACAGGGAAGGCCCTGAAGCTTTCTTT. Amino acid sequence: CASSRDREGPEAFF.